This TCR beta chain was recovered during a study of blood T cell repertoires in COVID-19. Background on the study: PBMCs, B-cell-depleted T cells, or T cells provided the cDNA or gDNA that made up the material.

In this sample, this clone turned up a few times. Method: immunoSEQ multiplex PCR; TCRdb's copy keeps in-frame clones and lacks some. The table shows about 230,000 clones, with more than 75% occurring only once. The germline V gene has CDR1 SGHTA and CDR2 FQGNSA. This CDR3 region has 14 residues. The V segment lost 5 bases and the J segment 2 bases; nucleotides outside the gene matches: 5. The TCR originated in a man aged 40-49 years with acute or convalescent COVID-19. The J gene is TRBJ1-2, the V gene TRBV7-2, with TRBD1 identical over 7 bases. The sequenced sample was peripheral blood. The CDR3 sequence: CASSVTTGNYGYTF. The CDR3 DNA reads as TGTGCCAGCAGCGTAACGACAGGGAACTATGGCTACACCTTC.